The 30 T cell receptor beta chains in this list originate from one sample, sequenced in a study of T cells in Graves' hyperthyroidism and ophthalmopathy. Amplification targeted TCR beta CDR3 regions from RNA transcripts. With the HTBI primer set, the TCR CDR3 went through a first round of RT-PCR. TCRdb re-called the multiplex PCR reads with MiXCR, one entry per CDR3 protein. The sample shows hundreds of thousands of distinct CDR3 sequences, around 21% of them seen only once. Sequencing was performed on blood. These receptors were collected from a man aged 30 to 45 with Graves' ophthalmopathy.

This clonotype was found a few times. DNA for the CDR3: TGTGCCAGCAGCCCGAGGGATAGACTAGCGGGAAGGGCCGGGGAGCTGTTTTTT. Protein: CASSPRDRLAGRAGELFF. The chain uses TRBV3-1 and TRBJ2-2, with 11 nucleotides matching TRBD2. V was clipped by 4 bases and J by 6 bases; unmatched bases: 13. Germline V gene sequence: CDR1 LGHDT, CDR2 YNNKEL (reference sequence). The CDR3 length is 18 residues.

This clonotype was counted between two and nine times. V usage is TRBV11-3 and J usage is TRBJ2-2; 7 nucleotides align to TRBD2. The CDR3 consists of 16 residues. CDR1 is SGHNT, CDR2 YENEEA, per germline. Unmatched junction bases numbered 11, after V lost 5 bases and J lost 5 bases. The DNA for the CDR3 is TGTGCCAGCAGCCCGCGGGCGGGAGCGACGACCGGGGAGCTGTTTTTT. Its translation is CASSPRAGATTGELFF.

The chain joins TRBV10-1 to TRBJ1-1, with 9 positions matching TRBD1. After removal of 6 bases from V and 4 bases from J, the junction contained 18 bases not matched to a gene. The germline CDR1 and CDR2 sequences are WNHNN and SYGVQD (reference sequence). The CDR3 runs 18 residues. This chain's CDR3 is CASRTGQGAPLGITEAFF. The CDR3 region has the DNA TGCGCCAGCAGAACGGGACAGGGAGCCCCCTTGGGGATCACTGAAGCTTTCTTT.

The table lists this clonotype with a few counts. The V gene is TRBV6-5, the J gene TRBJ2-1; no clear D gene. Trimming stripped 0 bases from V and 7 bases from J, with 10 bases between. Germline V CDR1 and CDR2: MNHEY, SVGAGI. The CDR3 sequence is 14 residues long. The CDR3: CASSYSGKLNEQFF. The CDR3 bases are TGTGCCAGCAGTTACTCGGGCAAGTTAAATGAGCAGTTCTTC.

The V gene is TRBV28, the J gene TRBJ2-7, with 9 bases aligning to TRBD2. The CDR3 is 16 residues long. Looked up from germline, CDR1 is MDHEN and CDR2 is SYDVKM. V shed 7 bases and J 4 bases; nucleotides not matched to a gene: 14. The CDR3 sequence: CASTTQGGREGYEQYF. The CDR3 coding sequence is TGTGCCAGCACCACTCAAGGGGGGCGGGAGGGTTACGAGCAGTACTTC. The variable domain in full, with the rest retrieved from reference TRBV28 and TRBJ2-7, is DVKVTQSSRYLVKRTGEKVFLECVQDMDHENMFWYRQDPGLGLRLIYFSYDVKMKEKGDIPEGYSVSREKKERFSLILESASTNQTSMYLCASTTQGGREGYEQYFGPGTRLTVT.

In its sample, this clonotype was seen many times. The J gene is TRBJ2-1, the V gene TRBV11-2; tentative D call: TRBD2 (5 bases). The CDR3 is 14 residues long. Deletions cut 4 bases from V and 3 bases from J, with 10 bases between. Germline CDR1 reads SGHAT; CDR2 reads FQNNGV. The CDR3, as DNA: TGTGCCAGCAGCTCCTACGGGGTCTACAATGAGCAGTTCTTC. This gives the protein CASSSYGVYNEQFF.

V gene TRBV20-1 combines with J gene TRBJ2-3; TRBD2 agrees at 10 bases. From germline, CDR1 is DFQATT and CDR2 SNEGSKA (reference sequence). The CDR3 runs to 17 residues. V shed 4 bases, J shed 2 bases, and the junction held 12 bases outside the gene matches. CDR3 residues: CSATLPLAGGATDTQYF. The CDR3 DNA reads as TGCAGTGCTACTCTGCCTTTAGCGGGAGGCGCCACAGATACGCAGTATTTT.

This clonotype was picked up many times. The V gene is TRBV5-1, the J gene TRBJ1-1; 7 bases are shared with TRBD1. With 1 base clipped from V and 2 bases from J, the junction kept 5 bases outside the gene matches. Germline V lookup: CDR1 SGHRS, CDR2 YFSETQ. This CDR3 spans 15 amino acids. CDR3 sequence: CASSLPDRRNTEAFF. CDR3 nucleotide sequence: TGCGCCAGCAGCTTGCCGGACAGGAGAAACACTGAAGCTTTCTTT.

To note about this clonotype: Since a much larger clone is just one base distant, this may be a read error. The CDR3 is CAGTEVVTQYF. DNA for the CDR3: TGTGCCGGGACGGAGGTCGTGACCCAGTACTTC. The V call is TRBV7-9, the J call TRBJ2-5, with D perhaps assigned TRBD1 or TRBD2 (5 bases each). This CDR3 is built from 11 residues. V lost 11 bases and J 7 bases, leaving 14 bases between the germline ends. From germline, CDR1 is SEHNR and CDR2 FQNEAQ (reference sequence).

This clonotype was counted many times. The chain combines TRBV19 with TRBJ2-5, with TRBD1 as a possible D gene (6 bases). V lost 9 bases and J 4 bases, leaving 15 bases between the germline ends. CDR3 size: 13 residues. Germline CDR1 and CDR2: LNHDA and SQIVND (reference sequence). The CDR3, as DNA: TGTGCCAGCAGCCCCCAGGGGAGAGAGACCCAGTACTTC. This gives the protein CASSPQGRETQYF.

This chain joins TRBV4-1 and TRBJ2-1; possibly TRBD1 for D (7 bases). This CDR3 has 14 residues. Germline V gene data show CDR1 as MGHRA and CDR2 as YSYEKL. The V and J ends lost 4 bases and 9 bases respectively, with 16 bases between them. The CDR3 is CASSRPGGGIEQFF. CDR3 DNA sequence: TGCGCCAGCAGCCGCCCCGGAGGGGGCATTGAGCAGTTCTTC.

In its sample, this clonotype was seen a few times. The chain has TRBV20-1 and TRBJ2-1, with 12 bases aligning to TRBD2. V lost 5 bases and J lost 5; bases outside the gene matches: 10. The CDR3 spans 16 residues. Germline lookup yields CDR1 DFQATT and CDR2 SNEGSKA (reference sequence). The CDR3 bases are TGCAGTGCTGCCCCTAGCGGGAGGGCCCTCGACAATGAGCAGTTCTTC. Its translation: CSAAPSGRALDNEQFF.

On this clonotype itself: One end of the junction is discordant with germline, which a read error may explain. The rearrangement links TRBV5-6 to TRBJ2-7; D is unresolved. The CDR3 has 13 amino acids. In germline, CDR1 is SGHDT, CDR2 YYEEEE. CDR3 amino acids: CTSSLGQLYEQYF. In DNA form, the CDR3 reads TGTACCAGCAGCTTAGGTCAGCTCTACGAGCAGTACTTC.

This clonotype was detected a few times. The CDR3 DNA reads as TGTGCCAGCAGTCGACTAGCGGGGCCGGATGGGTATGAGCAGTTCTTC. It codes for CASSRLAGPDGYEQFF. This sequence joins TRBV28 and TRBJ2-1; TRBD2 matches 11 bases. The germline CDR1 and CDR2 sequences are MDHEN and SYDVKM. Trimming took 5 bases from V and 8 from J; bases not matched to a gene: 11. This CDR3 comprises 16 residues.

In its sample, this clonotype was seen a few times. The gene calls are TRBV24-1 and TRBJ2-1, with a possible D match to TRBD1 (5 bases). CDR1 and CDR2 (germline): KGHDR, SFDVKD. V was cut by 7 bases and J by 6 bases, with 24 bases left in between. This CDR3 has 17 amino acids. This CDR3 is CATSTKFRGSHLNEQFF. The CDR3 bases are TGTGCCACCAGCACTAAATTTAGGGGAAGTCACCTCAATGAGCAGTTCTTC.

This clonotype was counted only a few times. The V gene is TRBV27, the J gene TRBJ2-7, with D hard to call. The CDR3 spans 13 residues. V was cut by 3 bases and J by 1 base, with 7 bases left in between. CDR1 is MNHEY and CDR2 is SMNVEV in the germline V gene (reference sequence). The CDR3 DNA is TGTGCCAGCAGTTTTTTCGGATCCTACGAGCAGTACTTC. Translating gives CASSFFGSYEQYF.

Ten or more counts support this clonotype. This sequence joins TRBV28 and TRBJ2-7, with 8 bases lining up with TRBD2. The germline V gene has CDR1 MDHEN and CDR2 SYDVKM. The CDR3 has 14 amino acids. V was clipped by 10 bases and J by 1 base; unmatched bases: 9. CDR3 region: CATRTGGGSYEQYF. CDR3 sequence (DNA): TGTGCCACCCGAACGGGCGGGGGGTCCTACGAGCAGTACTTC.

The chain uses TRBV4-2 and TRBJ2-1; 9 bases map to TRBD2. This CDR3 is 14 amino acids long. The V segment lost 4 bases and the J segment 8 bases; nucleotides outside the gene matches: 6. Germline loops: CDR1 LGHNA, CDR2 YNFKEQ. CDR3 DNA sequence: TGTGCCAGCAGCCTCGATAGCGGGAGTTATGAGCAGTTCTTC. Encoded protein: CASSLDSGSYEQFF.

The chain recombines TRBV27 with TRBJ2-1, with TRBD2 matching 11 bases. The CDR3 consists of 15 residues. Germline CDR1 and CDR2: MNHEY and SMNVEV (reference sequence). With V trimmed by 5 bases and J by 9 bases, 9 bases remained unmatched. DNA of the CDR3: TGTGCCAGCAGTGCGGGACTAGCGGCCGGGGGTGAGCAGTTCTTC. Translated, it gives CASSAGLAAGGEQFF.

This clonotype was detected many times. This chain links TRBV6-1 with TRBJ1-5, with D maybe TRBD1 (6 bases). From germline, CDR1 is MNHNS and CDR2 SASEGT. Trimming pared 3 bases from V and 7 bases from J, leaving 16 bases between. This CDR3 has 15 amino acids. In nucleotides, the CDR3 is TGTGCCAGCAGTGATGCGGGACAACCAAGGCAGCCCCAGCATTTT. This sequence encodes CASSDAGQPRQPQHF.

This clonotype was seen repeatedly, ten times or more. The chain is built from TRBV28 and TRBJ1-5, with TRBD1 matching over 8 bases. CDR3 size: 13 residues. Germline V gene lookup returns CDR1 MDHEN and CDR2 SYDVKM. The V segment lost 6 bases and the J segment 7 bases; nucleotides outside the gene matches: 5. CDR3 sequence reads: CASRETGVQPQHF. The DNA for the CDR3 is TGTGCCAGCAGGGAGACAGGGGTGCAGCCCCAGCATTTT.

This clonotype was seen more than once but under ten times. J is TRBJ2-5 and V is TRBV28, with 12 bases lining up with TRBD1. J lost 3 bases, V lost 9 bases, and 2 bases had no gene match. The CDR3 runs 13 residues. Germline assignment: CDR1 MDHEN and CDR2 SYDVKM. The CDR3 protein is CASGTGGKETQYF. The CDR3 nucleotides are TGTGCCAGTGGGACAGGGGGCAAAGAGACCCAGTACTTC.

Only a few counts were recorded for this clonotype. The V call is TRBV6-1, the J call TRBJ2-7; 9 bases match TRBD2. Per germline, CDR1 MNHNS and CDR2 SASEGT. This CDR3 comprises 15 residues. The ends lost 6 bases at V and 1 base at J; junction bases unmatched: 7. The CDR3 coding sequence is TGTGCCAGCAGGGACCTAGCGGGGACATCCTACGAGCAGTACTTC. Translated, it gives CASRDLAGTSYEQYF.

This clonotype has a count of ten or more. The chain links TRBV9 to TRBJ2-5, with TRBD2 as a possible D gene (5 bases). The CDR3 sequence is 14 residues long. Germline loops: CDR1 SGDLS, CDR2 YYNGEE. With 4 bases removed from V and 0 bases from J, the gap between germline ends came to 10 bases. DNA for the CDR3: TGTGCCAGCAGCCCCGGCGGGTACCAAGAGACCCAGTACTTC. Its protein is CASSPGGYQETQYF.

This chain uses TRBV28 with TRBJ1-5, with D possibly TRBD1 on 6 matching bases. The V gene's germline CDR1 is MDHEN and CDR2 SYDVKM. Deletions cut 5 bases from V and 5 bases from J, with 16 bases between. CDR3 length: 15 residues. CDR3 protein: CASSPQGIGDQPQHF. In DNA form, the CDR3 reads TGTGCCAGCAGTCCCCAGGGGATAGGAGATCAGCCCCAGCATTTT.

The chain links TRBV29-1 to TRBJ1-4; the D is unclear. CDR3 size: 13 residues. Germline CDR1 SQVTM, CDR2 ANQGSEA. V was cut by 5 bases and J by 3 bases, with 10 bases left in between. CDR3 region: CSVTTNPNEKLFF. The CDR3, as DNA: TGCAGCGTTACGACAAACCCTAATGAAAAACTGTTTTTT. Combining the CDR3 with reference TRBV29-1 and TRBJ1-4 gives the whole variable domain SAVISQKPSRDICQRGTSLTIQCQVDSQVTMMFWYRQQPGQSLTLIATANQGSEATYESGFVIDKFPISRPNLTFSTLTVSNMSPEDSSIYLCSVTTNPNEKLFFGSGTQLSVL.

This clonotype was counted many times. The rearrangement joins TRBV7-2 to TRBJ2-3; 16 nucleotides line up with TRBD2. Trimming cost V 1 base and J 4 bases; bases outside gene matches: 8. Germline CDR1 reads SGHTA; CDR2 reads FQGNSA. The CDR3 is made up of 19 amino acids. The CDR3: CASSLEAGTSGRGSDTQYF. Written as DNA, the CDR3 is TGTGCCAGCAGCTTAGAGGCAGGGACTAGCGGGAGGGGGTCAGATACGCAGTATTTT.

This clonotype was seen many times. The chain has TRBV4-1 and TRBJ2-2; either TRBD1 or TRBD2 may supply D (5 bases each). The CDR3 has 14 residues. Germline loops: CDR1 MGHRA, CDR2 YSYEKL. Trimming shortened V by 3 bases and J by 6 bases, and 11 bases separated the two germline ends. Here the CDR3 reads CASSQGDRPGELFF. Written as DNA, the CDR3 is TGCGCCAGCAGCCAGGGAGACAGACCCGGGGAGCTGTTTTTT.

This clonotype came up a few times. J is TRBJ2-7 and V is TRBV30; 9 bases fit TRBD1. The CDR3 consists of 15 residues. V shed 3 bases, J shed 4 bases, and the junction held 10 bases outside the gene matches. Germline V gene lookup returns CDR1 GTSNPN and CDR2 SVGIG (reference sequence). The CDR3 region is CAWSATGTGKYEQYF. The CDR3 nucleotides read TGTGCCTGGAGCGCTACCGGGACAGGGAAATACGAGCAGTACTTC.

This clonotype was counted only a few times. J is TRBJ2-3 and V is TRBV15, with 7 bases that match TRBD2. Germline trimming cut 4 bases from V and 8 bases from J; bases unmatched to any gene: 12. This CDR3 contains 15 residues. The germline V gene encodes CDR1 LNHNV and CDR2 YYDKDF (reference sequence). The CDR3 nucleotides are TGTGCCACCAGCATACTGGGAGGGCCGATCCCTACGCAGTATTTT. Translating gives CATSILGGPIPTQYF.